Detailed here is one T cell receptor (beta chain). Its specificity is not known. Sample time point: 20-29 weeks after completion of therapy. Assay used: immunoSEQ multiplex PCR; TCRdb lists only in-frame clones, some missing. The sample lists 20,000 or so clones, around 83% seen once, with around a third in the top ten. This record belongs to a study of T cell therapy after organ transplantation. About the study: Therapy products were autologous CMV-specific T cells, peptide-expanded for two to three weeks.

V lost 4 bases to trimming and J lost 1 base, with 7 bases between them. The CDR3 has 13 amino acids. CDR1 and CDR2 (germline): SNHLY, FYNNEI. Study outcomes and limitations: Both transferred clonotypes and endogenous ones absent from products apparently reconstituted.

This sequence was found in a human patient who had received a solid organ transplant and had CMV disease. Some T cells may originate from the graft donor. V gene TRBV2 combines with J gene TRBJ1-1; D is uncertain. The sample in question was CD8+ T cells from blood, obtained after autologous CMV-specific T cell therapy. This CDR3 reads CASSVYRNTEAFF. In nucleotides, the CDR3 is TGTGCCAGCAGTGTCTACCGGAACACTGAAGCTTTCTTT.